This entry lists 20 T cell receptor beta chains sequenced from one sample in a study of blood T cells in healthy people across ages. The second PCR ran about 6 to 12 cycles with a sample-barcoded 5' primer and J-beta primers. TCRdb independently ran MiXCR on the 5' RACE reads; one entry per CDR3 protein. The sample has approximately 320,000 distinct CDR3 sequences; around 30% are singletons. The sequenced sample was blood. The receptors come from a woman between 65 and 79 years old in good health.

The chain joins TRBV4-3 to TRBJ2-3; 8 bases line up with TRBD2. CDR3 length: 16 residues. CDR1 is LGHNA, CDR2 YSLEER, per germline. Trimming at V came to 5 bases and at J to 1 base, leaving 8 bases not matched to a gene. The CDR3 nucleotides read TGCGCCAGCAGCACCCGAGCGGGAGCTGGCACAGATACGCAGTATTTT. Its translation is CASSTRAGAGTDTQYF.

This clonotype appeared a few times. This chain links TRBV28 with TRBJ2-6; D call uncertain. The CDR3 sequence is 13 residues long. Trimming left V 6 bases short and J 0 bases short, with 3 bases between. Germline CDR1 MDHEN, CDR2 SYDVKM. CDR3 coding DNA: TGTGCCAGCAGAATCTCTGGGGCCAACGTCCTGACTTTC. It yields the protein CASRISGANVLTF.

The chain couples TRBV7-9 to TRBJ2-3; no firm D call. The V and J ends lost 2 bases and 9 bases respectively, with 12 bases between them. The CDR3 covers 13 residues. Germline CDR1 SEHNR, CDR2 FQNEAQ (reference sequence). Here the CDR3 DNA reads TGTGCCAGCAGCTTAATCCTTTCCGGAACGCAGTATTTT. It translates to CASSLILSGTQYF.

At least ten counts were recorded for this clonotype. The CDR3 DNA follows: TGTGCCAGCAGCCAAGTTCCGGGGTTAGGGGCCAACGTCCTGACTTTC. As protein: CASSQVPGLGANVLTF. V is TRBV3-1 and J is TRBJ2-6, with D perhaps matching TRBD2 (5 bases). The V gene lost 1 base and the J gene lost 4 bases, with 11 bases spanning the gap. CDR1 LGHDT and CDR2 YNNKEL come from the germline V gene (reference sequence). This CDR3 comprises 16 residues.

The chain couples TRBV11-2 to TRBJ1-6; TRBD1 agrees at 7 bases. CDR3 length: 15 residues. With 5 bases clipped from V and 10 bases from J, the junction kept 11 bases outside the gene matches. The germline CDR1 and CDR2 sequences are SGHAT and FQNNGV. CDR3 protein: CASSPQRGGGSPLHF. DNA of the CDR3: TGTGCCAGCAGCCCCCAGAGAGGGGGCGGCTCACCCCTCCACTTT.

This clonotype was counted many times. The rearrangement joins TRBV7-2 to TRBJ1-4, with 9 bases identical to TRBD1. After removal of 5 bases from V and 8 bases from J, the junction contained 6 bases not matched to a gene. CDR3 length: 14 amino acids. Germline lookup yields CDR1 SGHTA and CDR2 FQGNSA. The CDR3 is CASSHRGQEEKLFF. DNA for the CDR3: TGTGCCAGCAGCCACAGGGGGCAGGAAGAAAAACTGTTTTTT.

This clonotype came up many times. The CDR3 spells CASSPGGNEQFF. CDR3 nucleotide sequence: TGTGCCAGCAGCCCGGGGGGGAATGAGCAGTTCTTC. The J gene is TRBJ2-1, the V gene TRBV7-2; 8 bases match TRBD2. Germline V gene sequence: CDR1 SGHTA, CDR2 FQGNSA. The CDR3 is 12 residues long. After removal of 5 bases from V and 7 bases from J, the junction contained 1 base not matched to a gene.

The chain combines TRBV20-1 with TRBJ1-4; TRBD1 matches at 8 bases. The CDR3 extends over 15 amino acids. V was clipped by 2 bases and J by 3 bases; unmatched bases: 5. The V gene's germline CDR1 is DFQATT and CDR2 SNEGSKA (reference sequence). Here the CDR3 DNA reads TGCAGTGCTAGAAACGGACAGGGATCTAATGAAAAACTGTTTTTT. Its translation: CSARNGQGSNEKLFF.

The chain links TRBV12-3 or TRBV12-4 to TRBJ2-6; 7 bases align to TRBD1. The CDR3 runs 16 residues. With 6 bases clipped from V and 4 bases from J, the junction kept 9 bases outside the gene matches. The CDR3 bases are TGTGCCAGCAGGCGAAACAGGGGTAGGGGGGCCAACGTCCTGACTTTC. Translated: CASRRNRGRGANVLTF.

This clonotype was seen a few times. V usage is TRBV2 and J usage is TRBJ1-2; no clear D gene. Germline V CDR1 and CDR2: SNHLY, FYNNEI. The CDR3 extends over 15 amino acids. With 1 base removed from V and 2 bases from J, the gap between germline ends came to 11 bases. The CDR3 nucleotides are TGTGCCAGCAGTGAAGATTCGACACCAAACTATGGCTACACCTTC. This translates into CASSEDSTPNYGYTF.

This clonotype was detected many times. The rearrangement uses TRBV20-1 and TRBJ2-3, with TRBD2 matching over 7 bases. J was trimmed by 2 bases and V by 0 bases; bases with no gene match: 2. The CDR3 covers 14 residues. The germline gives CDR1 DFQATT, CDR2 SNEGSKA (reference sequence). The DNA for the CDR3 is TGCAGTGCTAGAGATAGCGGGTTCACAGATACGCAGTATTTT. Translation: CSARDSGFTDTQYF.

In this sample, this clonotype turned up a few times. The chain combines TRBV28 with TRBJ2-5, with D unclear. The J call is in doubt because the DNA end fits TRBJ2-7 better. Germline assignment: CDR1 MDHEN and CDR2 SYDVKM. This CDR3 comprises 15 residues. The CDR3 DNA reads as TGTGCCAGCAGTTTACCTCGGACGGCGAACTACGAGCAGTACTTC. Protein product: CASSLPRTANYEQYF.

This clonotype was observed a handful of times. This sequence joins TRBV6-6 and TRBJ2-3, with 7 bases identical to TRBD1. V was clipped by 10 bases and J by 1 base; unmatched bases: 5. The CDR3 is 13 residues long. The germline V gene encodes CDR1 MNHNY and CDR2 SVGAGI (reference sequence). DNA for the CDR3: TGTGCCACCGGGACAGCCCGCACAGATACGCAGTATTTT. Its translation is CATGTARTDTQYF.

This clonotype was found a few times. The chain uses TRBV12-3 or TRBV12-4 and TRBJ1-5, with D maybe TRBD1 (5 bases). Trimming stripped 3 bases from V and 2 bases from J, with 11 bases between. The CDR3 contains 15 residues. CDR3 region: CASSLGQGRNQPQHF. CDR3 nucleotide sequence: TGTGCCAGCAGTTTGGGTCAGGGACGCAATCAGCCCCAGCATTTT.

This clonotype was observed a few times. V and J are TRBV4-1 and TRBJ2-7; TRBD2 might be the D (7 bases). Germline V gene sequence: CDR1 MGHRA, CDR2 YSYEKL. This CDR3 spans 16 amino acids. Trimming removed 1 base from V and 0 bases from J, with 13 bases in between. Written as DNA, the CDR3 is TGCGCCAGCAGCCAAGCTAGCGGAGGGGGCTCCTACGAGCAGTACTTC. The encoded protein is CASSQASGGGSYEQYF.

The chain links TRBV7-9 to TRBJ2-7; possibly TRBD1 or TRBD2 for D (5 bases each). This CDR3 spans 16 amino acids. The germline V and J ends were trimmed by 5 bases and 6 bases, with 23 bases remaining between them. Germline-derived CDR1 and CDR2 are SEHNR and FQNEAQ (reference sequence). CDR3 bases: TGTGCCAGCAGCCTGGGACCGCATCCCGGCAGTGGCGAGCAGTACTTC. Translating gives CASSLGPHPGSGEQYF.

This clonotype is a singleton in its sample. This chain connects TRBV7-2 to TRBJ2-2; 8 bases agree with TRBD2. From germline, CDR1 is SGHTA and CDR2 FQGNSA. The V segment lost 5 bases and the J segment 4 bases; nucleotides outside the gene matches: 6. There are 15 residues in the CDR3. The CDR3 DNA reads as TGTGCCAGCAGCCCCGGGACTAGGCTCACCGGGGAGCTGTTTTTT. It yields the protein CASSPGTRLTGELFF.

The J gene is TRBJ2-3, the V gene TRBV28; TRBD2 aligns across 12 bases. Germline CDR1 reads MDHEN; CDR2 reads SYDVKM. The junction had 8 bases not matched to a gene; V was cut back by 4 bases and J by 0 bases. CDR3 length: 18 residues. The CDR3 loop is CASSSITGLAGSTDTQYF. The CDR3 coding sequence is TGTGCCAGCAGTTCAATTACCGGACTAGCGGGAAGCACAGATACGCAGTATTTT.

Only a few counts were recorded for this clonotype. This chain uses TRBV28 with TRBJ1-2; D is perhaps TRBD1 (6 bases). The CDR3 extends over 14 amino acids. The ends were cut back, 5 bases at V and 4 bases at J, with 14 bases in the middle. Germline V lookup: CDR1 MDHEN, CDR2 SYDVKM. The CDR3, as DNA: TGTGCCAGCAGTCCCCTCTCAGGGGTCTATGGCTACACCTTC. It yields the protein CASSPLSGVYGYTF.

The chain employs TRBV5-1 and TRBJ1-4; D remains unclear. The germline V gene encodes CDR1 SGHRS and CDR2 YFSETQ. The CDR3 is 14 residues long. V lost 4 bases, J lost 5 bases, and 12 bases lay in between. The CDR3 DNA is TGCGCCAGCAGCGCCGACGGATACAATGAAAAACTGTTTTTT. Its protein is CASSADGYNEKLFF.